This TCR beta chain was sequenced in a study of cytomegalovirus exposure and HLA in healthy donors. Study-level points and caveats: Cytomegalovirus association was listed for roughly 160 TCR beta chains. Later on, a genetic analysis was performed. It linked a missense variant in DCLRE1C with V- and J-gene trimming of TCR beta. Sequence variants that were highly shared formed a cluster that was likely a sequencing artifact.

V lost 5 bases and J 1 base, leaving 9 bases between the germline ends. Germline-derived CDR1 and CDR2 are SGHTA and FQGNSA. The CDR3 has 13 residues. In the case of this clone: Its target is not known.

Primers: 60 Vbeta forward and 13 Jbeta reverse. Profiling relied on immunoSEQ multiplex PCR, and the TCRdb table lists in-frame clones only, not all of them. The sample yields 200,000 or so clones, 70% to 90% seen once. The sequence was obtained from a woman younger than 30 in good health and CMV-seropositive. Sequenced material: PBMCs. The rearrangement uses TRBV7-2 and TRBJ2-7, with TRBD1 as a possible D gene (5 bases). This CDR3 is CASSTGSSYEQYV. CDR3 DNA: TGTGCCAGCAGCACAGGCTCTTCCTACGAGCAGTACGTC.